The next 5 T cell receptor beta chains were all read from a single sample in a study of blood T cell repertoires in COVID-19. Clones were read by immunoSEQ multiplex PCR, and TCRdb kept only the in-frame ones, dropping some. The sample holds 90,000 to 130,000 clones, over 75% seen once. Sample: peripheral blood. Every receptor here comes from a woman older than 75 with active or convalescent COVID-19.

Only a few counts were recorded for this clone. The rearrangement uses TRBV18 and TRBJ1-2, with D maybe TRBD1 (5 bases). V was shortened by 3 bases and J by 3 bases, with 11 bases between the two germline ends. This CDR3 has 14 amino acids. Germline CDR1 is KGHSH and CDR2 is LQKENI. As DNA, the CDR3 is TGTGCCAGCTCACCGGAAGGGGTTGACTATGGCTACACCTTC. It is translated as CASSPEGVDYGYTF.

The rearrangement joins TRBV2 to TRBJ1-1, with a weak D call TRBD1 (5 bases). Germline V gene lookup returns CDR1 SNHLY and CDR2 FYNNEI. This CDR3 is 14 amino acids long. Trimming stripped 7 bases from V and 5 bases from J, with 17 bases between. The CDR3 nucleotides are TGTGCCAGCAAGGGGCCCCGGGGGGTAACTGAAGCTTTCTTT. Protein product: CASKGPRGVTEAFF.

The chain joins TRBV18 to TRBJ1-1; 8 bases line up with TRBD1. The CDR3 runs to 15 residues. The J segment lost 0 bases and the V segment lost 3 bases, leaving 3 bases of the junction unmatched. The germline V gene has CDR1 KGHSH and CDR2 LQKENI. CDR3 nucleotide sequence: TGTGCCAGCTCACCGATGACAGGGGTGAACACTGAAGCTTTCTTT. This sequence encodes CASSPMTGVNTEAFF.

J is TRBJ1-3 and V is TRBV5-1; D is unclear. CDR1 is SGHRS and CDR2 is YFSETQ in the germline V gene. The CDR3 loop spans 15 amino acids. V shed 7 bases and J shed 3 bases, with 17 bases lying between them. CDR3 nucleotides: TGCGCCAGCTCGTCCGAATCCGGGAGTGGAAACACCATATATTTT. Residues: CASSSESGSGNTIYF.

The CDR3 region has the DNA TGTGCCAGCAGCTTACAGGGTTTGAACACTGAAGCTTTCTTT. Residues: CASSLQGLNTEAFF. The chain joins TRBV7-2 to TRBJ1-1; tentative D call: TRBD1 (5 bases). The length of the CDR3 is 14 residues. The germline V gene has CDR1 SGHTA and CDR2 FQGNSA. V gave up 2 bases and J gave up 0 bases, with 7 bases separating them.